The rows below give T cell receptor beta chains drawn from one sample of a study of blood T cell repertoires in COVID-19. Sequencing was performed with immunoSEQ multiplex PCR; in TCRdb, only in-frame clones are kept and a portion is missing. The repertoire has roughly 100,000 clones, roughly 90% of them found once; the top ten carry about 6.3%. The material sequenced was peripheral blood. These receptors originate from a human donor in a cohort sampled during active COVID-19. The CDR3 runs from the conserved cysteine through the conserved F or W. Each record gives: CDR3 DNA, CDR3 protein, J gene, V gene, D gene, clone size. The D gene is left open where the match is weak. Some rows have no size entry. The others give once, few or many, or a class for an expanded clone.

CDR3 DNA: TGTGCCAGCAGCTCAAGACAGGGAATTATGGAGTATGGCTACACCTTC
CDR3 protein: CASSSRQGIMEYGYTF
J gene: TRBJ1-2
V gene: TRBV6-6
D gene: TRBD1
clone size: .

CDR3 DNA: TGTGCCAGCAGTCCCGGAGAGACCCAGTACTTC
CDR3 protein: CASSPGETQYF
J gene: TRBJ2-5
V gene: TRBV6-2/TRBV6-3
D gene: .
clone size: .

CDR3 DNA: TGTGCCAGCAGTGCTTATACAGGGAGCTCCTATAATTCACCCCTCCACTTT
CDR3 protein: CASSAYTGSSYNSPLHF
J gene: TRBJ1-6
V gene: TRBV27
D gene: .
clone size: .

CDR3 DNA: TGTGCCAGCACCAGGGGGGCCTCCTACAATGAGCAGTTCTTC
CDR3 protein: CASTRGASYNEQFF
J gene: TRBJ2-1
V gene: TRBV6-5
D gene: .
clone size: .

CDR3 DNA: TGTGCCAGCAGAGCGACAGGGGCTAGCAATCAGCCCCAGCATTTT
CDR3 protein: CASRATGASNQPQHF
J gene: TRBJ1-5
V gene: TRBV6-5
D gene: TRBD1
clone size: .

CDR3 DNA: TGTGCCAGCAGCGAGACAATACAGAACACTGAAGCTTTCTTT
CDR3 protein: CASSETIQNTEAFF
J gene: TRBJ1-1
V gene: TRBV11-2
D gene: .
clone size: .

CDR3 DNA: TGTGCCAGCAGCTTACACCAGGGGGCGAGTCAGCCCCAGCATTTT
CDR3 protein: CASSLHQGASQPQHF
J gene: TRBJ1-5
V gene: TRBV7-8
D gene: TRBD1
clone size: .

CDR3 DNA: TGCGCCAGCAAAACAGGGGGAAACTATGGCTACACCTTC
CDR3 protein: CASKTGGNYGYTF
J gene: TRBJ1-2
V gene: TRBV5-1
D gene: TRBD1
clone size: .

CDR3 DNA: TGTGCCAGCAGTTCTTTAGCGGGGGGGACAGATACGCAGTATTTT
CDR3 protein: CASSSLAGGTDTQYF
J gene: TRBJ2-3
V gene: TRBV6-5
D gene: TRBD2
clone size: .

CDR3 DNA: TGTGCCAGCAGCACCCGGGACAGGGAGAATCCCTCCTACGAGCAGTACTTC
CDR3 protein: CASSTRDRENPSYEQYF
J gene: TRBJ2-7
V gene: TRBV21-1
D gene: .
clone size: .

CDR3 DNA: TGTGCCATCAACGGGGATTACACAGATACGCAGTATTTT
CDR3 protein: CAINGDYTDTQYF
J gene: TRBJ2-3
V gene: TRBV10-3
D gene: .
clone size: once

CDR3 DNA: TGTGCCAGCAGCTCTGACAGGGTATCGCTTATCACAGATACGCAGTATTTT
CDR3 protein: CASSSDRVSLITDTQYF
J gene: TRBJ2-3
V gene: TRBV7-9
D gene: TRBD1
clone size: .

CDR3 DNA: TGTGCCAGCAGTTTTGGGCAGTACACAGATACGCAGTATTTT
CDR3 protein: CASSFGQYTDTQYF
J gene: TRBJ2-3
V gene: TRBV27
D gene: .
clone size: .

CDR3 DNA: TGTGCCAGCAGTGGAGGGTATGGCTACACCTTC
CDR3 protein: CASSGGYGYTF
J gene: TRBJ1-2
V gene: TRBV25-1
D gene: .
clone size: .

CDR3 DNA: TGTGCCAGCATCCGGACTAGCGGTTTTGAAACCGGGGAGCTGTTTTTT
CDR3 protein: CASIRTSGFETGELFF
J gene: TRBJ2-2
V gene: TRBV7-2
D gene: TRBD2
clone size: .

CDR3 DNA: TGTGCCAGCAGTGATCACGGGACAGCAACCTACGAGCAGTACTTC
CDR3 protein: CASSDHGTATYEQYF
J gene: TRBJ2-7
V gene: TRBV25-1
D gene: TRBD1
clone size: .

CDR3 DNA: TGTGCCAGCAGTGAGGGACAGGTCGGGTATGAGCAGTTCTTC
CDR3 protein: CASSEGQVGYEQFF
J gene: TRBJ2-1
V gene: TRBV25-1
D gene: TRBD1
clone size: .

CDR3 DNA: TGTGCCAGCACGATACTCGGACTAGCAACGCAGTATTTT
CDR3 protein: CASTILGLATQYF
J gene: TRBJ2-3
V gene: TRBV12-3/TRBV12-4
D gene: TRBD2
clone size: .

CDR3 DNA: TGTGCCAGCAGACCTGGGACTAGCGGACACTACGAGCAGTACTTC
CDR3 protein: CASRPGTSGHYEQYF
J gene: TRBJ2-7
V gene: TRBV6-2/TRBV6-3
D gene: TRBD2
clone size: .

CDR3 DNA: TGTGCCAGCAGCTTAGGCCCCCGTTCGGGCCAAGAGACCCAGTACTTC
CDR3 protein: CASSLGPRSGQETQYF
J gene: TRBJ2-5
V gene: TRBV11-3
D gene: .
clone size: .

CDR3 DNA: TGTGCCAGCAGCTTGCCGGGGATAGAGCAGTTCTTC
CDR3 protein: CASSLPGIEQFF
J gene: TRBJ2-1
V gene: TRBV5-8
D gene: .
clone size: .

CDR3 DNA: TGTGCCAGCAGTTTTTCCCTAGCGGAGTTATACAATGAGCAGTTCTTC
CDR3 protein: CASSFSLAELYNEQFF
J gene: TRBJ2-1
V gene: TRBV28
D gene: TRBD2
clone size: .

CDR3 DNA: TGCGCCAGCAGCCAAATCTCACCGGGACTAAAATACAATGAGCAGTTCTTC
CDR3 protein: CASSQISPGLKYNEQFF
J gene: TRBJ2-1
V gene: TRBV4-3
D gene: TRBD2
clone size: once

CDR3 DNA: TGTGCCAGTAGTAGGACAGTTTACTCCTACGAGCAGTACTTC
CDR3 protein: CASSRTVYSYEQYF
J gene: TRBJ2-7
V gene: TRBV19
D gene: .
clone size: .

CDR3 DNA: TGTGCCAGTAAGGACAGGGGGTATCAGCCCCAGCATTTT
CDR3 protein: CASKDRGYQPQHF
J gene: TRBJ1-5
V gene: TRBV19
D gene: TRBD1
clone size: .

CDR3 DNA: TGTGCCAGCAGCTTAAAGGGAGTAAGGGACGAGCAGTACTTC
CDR3 protein: CASSLKGVRDEQYF
J gene: TRBJ2-7
V gene: TRBV7-9
D gene: .
clone size: .

CDR3 DNA: TGTGCCAGCAGTGAAGATCGGGGTATGAACACTGAAGCTTTCTTT
CDR3 protein: CASSEDRGMNTEAFF
J gene: TRBJ1-1
V gene: TRBV2
D gene: .
clone size: once

CDR3 DNA: TGTGCCAGCAGCCAAAGTTCCCAGGTGCAGTACTTC
CDR3 protein: CASSQSSQVQYF
J gene: TRBJ2-7
V gene: TRBV3-1/TRBV3-2
D gene: .
clone size: .

CDR3 DNA: TGCAGCGCCCAGGACAGGGGGATGAACACTGAAGCTTTCTTT
CDR3 protein: CSAQDRGMNTEAFF
J gene: TRBJ1-1
V gene: TRBV29-1
D gene: TRBD1
clone size: once

CDR3 DNA: TGTGCCACAGCAAGGGACAGTCATAGCAATCAGCCCCAGCATTTT
CDR3 protein: CATARDSHSNQPQHF
J gene: TRBJ1-5
V gene: TRBV6-5
D gene: TRBD1
clone size: .

CDR3 DNA: TGTGCCAGCAGATTCGGACAGGAAAGCGTACTCCACTTT
CDR3 protein: CASRFGQESVLHF
J gene: TRBJ1-6
V gene: TRBV2
D gene: TRBD1
clone size: few

CDR3 DNA: TGTGCCAGCAGCCGTACAGGGGTAGGGGATACGCAGTATTTT
CDR3 protein: CASSRTGVGDTQYF
J gene: TRBJ2-3
V gene: TRBV14
D gene: TRBD1
clone size: once

CDR3 DNA: TGTGCCAGCAGGGGCGCACTTAGGGACTACAGCTCCTACGAGCAGTACTTC
CDR3 protein: CASRGALRDYSSYEQYF
J gene: TRBJ2-7
V gene: TRBV2
D gene: TRBD2
clone size: .

CDR3 DNA: TGTGCCAGCGGCCGGACTGAACAGTACTTC
CDR3 protein: CASGRTEQYF
J gene: TRBJ2-7
V gene: TRBV6-5
D gene: .
clone size: .

CDR3 DNA: TGTGCCAGCAGCCCTCCTAGTACTGAGCAGTTCTTC
CDR3 protein: CASSPPSTEQFF
J gene: TRBJ2-1
V gene: TRBV9
D gene: .
clone size: .

CDR3 DNA: TGTGCCAGCAGTTCAGGGGCAGAAGACCCGGGCGATGAGCAGTTCTTC
CDR3 protein: CASSSGAEDPGDEQFF
J gene: TRBJ2-1
V gene: TRBV28
D gene: .
clone size: .

CDR3 DNA: TGTGCCAGCAGCCAAGGACAGGGCGATCAGCCCCAGCATTTT
CDR3 protein: CASSQGQGDQPQHF
J gene: TRBJ1-5
V gene: TRBV3-1/TRBV3-2
D gene: TRBD1
clone size: few

CDR3 DNA: TGTGCCAGCAGCCAGGGGGCAACTAGTAATGAGCAGTTCTTC
CDR3 protein: CASSQGATSNEQFF
J gene: TRBJ2-1
V gene: TRBV7-2
D gene: TRBD1
clone size: .

CDR3 DNA: TGTGCCAGCAGCTTAACCCTAGGGGGCCCCCGCTCTGGGGCCAACGTCCTGACTTTC
CDR3 protein: CASSLTLGGPRSGANVLTF
J gene: TRBJ2-6
V gene: TRBV7-8
D gene: TRBD1
clone size: .

CDR3 DNA: TGCGCCAGCAGCTTCGTCGGGGCGGGGGAGGAGCAGTTCTTC
CDR3 protein: CASSFVGAGEEQFF
J gene: TRBJ2-1
V gene: TRBV5-1
D gene: TRBD2
clone size: .

CDR3 DNA: TGTGCCAGCAGTTTCCGTGAACTAGCGGGACGGAAGTACTTC
CDR3 protein: CASSFRELAGRKYF
J gene: TRBJ2-7
V gene: TRBV28
D gene: TRBD2
clone size: .

CDR3 DNA: TGTGCCAGCAGCCTAAAATACTCTGGGGCCAACGTCCTGACTTTC
CDR3 protein: CASSLKYSGANVLTF
J gene: TRBJ2-6
V gene: TRBV7-8
D gene: .
clone size: .

CDR3 DNA: TGTGCCAGCAGCCCCATCTCTAGCGGGGGGGCCGAGACCCAGTACTTC
CDR3 protein: CASSPISSGGAETQYF
J gene: TRBJ2-5
V gene: TRBV7-6
D gene: TRBD2
clone size: .

CDR3 DNA: TGTGCCAGCTCACCAGGGCTCTACGAGCAGTACTTC
CDR3 protein: CASSPGLYEQYF
J gene: TRBJ2-7
V gene: TRBV18
D gene: .
clone size: once

CDR3 DNA: TGTGCCAGCAGCGTAGGCCCTACGACAGGGAGAGGGTACGAGCAGTACTTC
CDR3 protein: CASSVGPTTGRGYEQYF
J gene: TRBJ2-7
V gene: TRBV9
D gene: TRBD1
clone size: .

CDR3 DNA: TGTGTAGTAGGGGTGGGGACCGGGGAGCTGTTTTTT
CDR3 protein: CVVGVGTGELFF
J gene: TRBJ2-2
V gene: TRBV6-5
D gene: .
clone size: .

CDR3 DNA: TGTGCCAGCAGTCAAACTAGCGGGAACTACAATGAGCAGTTCTTC
CDR3 protein: CASSQTSGNYNEQFF
J gene: TRBJ2-1
V gene: TRBV27
D gene: TRBD2
clone size: few

CDR3 DNA: TGTGCCAGCACCCCCGAGGACAGGATAGCCCGACTAGCCAAAAACATTCAGTACTTC
CDR3 protein: CASTPEDRIARLAKNIQYF
J gene: TRBJ2-4
V gene: TRBV2
D gene: TRBD1
clone size: .

CDR3 DNA: TGCGCCAGCAGCTTGGACGGGACTAGCGGGAGATGGCGAGATACGCAGTATTTT
CDR3 protein: CASSLDGTSGRWRDTQYF
J gene: TRBJ2-3
V gene: TRBV5-1
D gene: TRBD2
clone size: .

CDR3 DNA: TGTGCCAGCAGCTTACAGGGCAATGAGCAGTTCTTC
CDR3 protein: CASSLQGNEQFF
J gene: TRBJ2-1
V gene: TRBV7-8
D gene: .
clone size: .

CDR3 DNA: TGCGCCAGCAGCCCGGACAGGGCCTTTGGTGGCTACACCTTC
CDR3 protein: CASSPDRAFGGYTF
J gene: TRBJ1-2
V gene: TRBV5-1
D gene: TRBD1
clone size: .

CDR3 DNA: TGTGCCAGCCTAGACTGGCAGGGGCTCTCCTACGAGCAGTACTTC
CDR3 protein: CASLDWQGLSYEQYF
J gene: TRBJ2-7
V gene: TRBV6-5
D gene: .
clone size: .

CDR3 DNA: TGTGCCAGCAGTGCAAGGGGAATGACTGAAGCTTTCTTT
CDR3 protein: CASSARGMTEAFF
J gene: TRBJ1-1
V gene: TRBV25-1
D gene: .
clone size: .